This T cell receptor (beta chain) was profiled in a study of metastatic and nonmetastatic thyroid tumors. Study information: Across blood and tumor or nodule tissue, repertoires from malignant and benign thyroid patients were compared with one another.

On this clone: What it binds is unknown.

Trimming pared 5 bases from V and 1 base from J, leaving 13 bases between. This CDR3 has 15 amino acids. Per germline, CDR1 MNHEY and CDR2 SMNVEV (reference sequence). In the authors' methods: Researchers built a distant-metastasis classifier for papillary thyroid cancer that drew on CDR3 differences across clinicopathological groups. TCRdb reprocessed the PCR reads using MiXCR. The V and J calls reflect TCRdb's pipeline rather than the authors' work. In the table there are about 13,000 clones, around 25% of which are singletons. The study's findings and limits: In blood and tumor, TCR beta diversity was reportedly significantly higher in malignant thyroid tumors than in benign nodules.

There were no patients who had received any treatment before thyroid surgery. The sample taken for sequencing was blood. This clonotype was sampled from a male donor with papillary thyroid cancer or a benign thyroid nodule (not recorded which). Some clones in this sample may be carry-over from other donors' samples. The V and J genes are TRBV27 and TRBJ2-3, with D perhaps TRBD2 (6 bases). The CDR3 protein is CASSVSGWGTDTQYF. The CDR3 nucleotides read TGTGCCAGCAGTGTTAGCGGATGGGGCACAGATACGCAGTATTTT.